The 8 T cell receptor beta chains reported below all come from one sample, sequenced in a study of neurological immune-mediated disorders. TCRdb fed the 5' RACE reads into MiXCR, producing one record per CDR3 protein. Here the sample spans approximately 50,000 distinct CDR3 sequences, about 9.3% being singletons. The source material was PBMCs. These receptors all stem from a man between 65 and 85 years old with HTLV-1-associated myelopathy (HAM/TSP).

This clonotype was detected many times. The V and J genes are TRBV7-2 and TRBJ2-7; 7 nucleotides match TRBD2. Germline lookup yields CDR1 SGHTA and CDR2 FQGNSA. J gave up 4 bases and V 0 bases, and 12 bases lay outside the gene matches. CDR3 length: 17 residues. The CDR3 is CASSLALTLGRVYEQYF. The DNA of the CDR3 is TGTGCCAGCAGCTTAGCATTAACCCTAGGGAGGGTATACGAGCAGTACTTC.

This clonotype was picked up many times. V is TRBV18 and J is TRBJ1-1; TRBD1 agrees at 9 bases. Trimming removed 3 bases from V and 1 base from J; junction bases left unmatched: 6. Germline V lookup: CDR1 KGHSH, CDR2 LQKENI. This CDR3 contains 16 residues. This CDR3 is CASSPTMTGGNTEAFF. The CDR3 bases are TGTGCCAGCTCACCCACTATGACAGGGGGGAACACTGAAGCTTTCTTT.

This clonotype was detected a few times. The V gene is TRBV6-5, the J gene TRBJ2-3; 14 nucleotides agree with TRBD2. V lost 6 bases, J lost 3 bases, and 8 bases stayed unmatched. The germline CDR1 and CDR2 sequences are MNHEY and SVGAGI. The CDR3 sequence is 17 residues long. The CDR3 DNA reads TGTGCCAGCAGGAGACTAGCGGGAGGGTCGGGGACAGATACGCAGTATTTT. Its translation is CASRRLAGGSGTDTQYF.

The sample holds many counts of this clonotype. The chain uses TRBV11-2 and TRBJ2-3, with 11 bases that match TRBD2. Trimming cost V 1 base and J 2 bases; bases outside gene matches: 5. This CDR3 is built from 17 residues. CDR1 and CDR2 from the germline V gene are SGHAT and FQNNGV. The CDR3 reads CASSLGVAGGSTDTQYF. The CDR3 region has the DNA TGTGCCAGCAGCTTAGGAGTAGCGGGAGGGTCCACAGATACGCAGTATTTT.

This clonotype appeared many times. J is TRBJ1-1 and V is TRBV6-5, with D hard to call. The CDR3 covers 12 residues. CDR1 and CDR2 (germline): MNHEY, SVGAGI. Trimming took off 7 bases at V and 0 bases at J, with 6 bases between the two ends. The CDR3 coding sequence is TGTGCCAGCATTGGAGTGAACACTGAAGCTTTCTTT. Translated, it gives CASIGVNTEAFF.

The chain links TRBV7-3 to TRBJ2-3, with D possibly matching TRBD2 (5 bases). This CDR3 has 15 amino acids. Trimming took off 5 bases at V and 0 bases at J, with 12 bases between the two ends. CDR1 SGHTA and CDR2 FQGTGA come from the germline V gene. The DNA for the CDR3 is TGTGCCAGCAGCCCTAGAGGGCCTAGCACAGATACGCAGTATTTT. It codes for CASSPRGPSTDTQYF.

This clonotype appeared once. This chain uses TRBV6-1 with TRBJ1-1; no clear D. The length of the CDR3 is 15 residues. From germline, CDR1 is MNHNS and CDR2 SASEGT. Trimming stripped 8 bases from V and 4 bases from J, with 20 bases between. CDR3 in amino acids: CASLLGWALSTEAFF. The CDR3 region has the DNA TGTGCCAGCCTGTTGGGGTGGGCTTTGAGCACTGAAGCTTTCTTT.

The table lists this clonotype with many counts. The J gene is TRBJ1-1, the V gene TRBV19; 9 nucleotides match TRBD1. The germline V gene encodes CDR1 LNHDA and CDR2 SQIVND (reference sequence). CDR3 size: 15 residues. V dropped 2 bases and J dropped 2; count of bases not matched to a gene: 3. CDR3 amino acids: CASSILGQGNTEAFF. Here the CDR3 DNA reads TGTGCCAGTAGTATATTGGGACAGGGAAACACTGAAGCTTTCTTT.